This entry concerns a single T cell receptor (beta chain). Its target is not known. Per the germline V gene, CDR1 is KGHSH and CDR2 is LQKENI. This CDR3 contains 17 residues. This specimen comes from a study of T cells expressing NK-cell markers. Across the study: HCMV serostatus: most of the eight sequenced donors positive, one negative.

A 5'RACE template switching approach incorporating UMIs was used to make TCR beta cDNA. With the 5' RACE reads reprocessed, TCRdb shows one record per CDR3 protein and no DNA. The sample table includes fewer than 400,000 distinct CDR3 sequences. Study results and limitations: Topping the CD3+CD56-NKG2C+ fraction as well were these clonotypes, in a handful of donors.

The sequence was obtained from a man aged 18 to 69 in good health. Source material: blood T cells: a sorted CD56 or NKG2C T cell subset, CD4+ or CD8+ T cells, or bulk PBMC T cells (not recorded which). The chain is built from TRBV18 and TRBJ2-4; the TCRdb call, TRBD1, lacks DNA for checking. The CDR3 loop is CASSPRPQGDDGDIQYF. The full variable domain, rest sourced from reference TRBV18 and TRBJ2-4, is NAGVMQNPRHLVRRRGQEARLRCSPMKGHSHVYWYRQLPEEGLKFMVYLQKENIIDESGMPKERFSAEFPKEGPSILRIQQVVRGDSAAYFCASSPRPQGDDGDIQYFGAGTRLSVL.